Sequencing of this TCR beta chain was carried out in a study of T cell repertoires in cytomegalovirus infection. Study-wide findings and caveats: Accumulated public TCR beta family frequency recognized individuals carrying CMV together with the relevant HLA.

TCRdb processed the reads anew with MiXCR; each CDR3 protein has one entry. The profile shows roughly 90,000 distinct CDR3 sequences, approximately 24% of them singletons. This clonotype occurred a few times. Its matching antigen is unknown. This sequence was found in a human donor in good health (CMV status not recorded). Some clones in this sample may be carry-over from other donors' samples. This sample comprised CD8+ T cells from cultured PBMCs, obtained from culture after CMV antigen stimulation.

The CDR3 spells CSATSGRSYEQYF. For the CDR3, the DNA is TGCAGTGCTACGTCGGGCAGATCCTACGAGCAGTACTTC. The genes are TRBV20-1 and TRBJ2-7; D unclear. The CDR3 totals 13 residues. The ends were cut back, 4 bases at V and 1 base at J, with 11 bases in the middle. Germline values: CDR1 DFQATT, CDR2 SNEGSKA (reference sequence).